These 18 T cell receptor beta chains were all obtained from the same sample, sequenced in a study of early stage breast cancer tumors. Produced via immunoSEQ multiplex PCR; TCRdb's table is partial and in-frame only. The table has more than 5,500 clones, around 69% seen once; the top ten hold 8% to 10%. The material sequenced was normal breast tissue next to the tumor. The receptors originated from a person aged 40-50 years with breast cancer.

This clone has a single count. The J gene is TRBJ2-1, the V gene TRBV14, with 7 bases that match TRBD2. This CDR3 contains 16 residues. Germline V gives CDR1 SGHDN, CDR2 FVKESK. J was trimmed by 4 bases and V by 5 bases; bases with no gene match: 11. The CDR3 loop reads CASSASGTIGYNEQFF. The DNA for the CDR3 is TGTGCCAGCAGCGCCTCCGGGACTATCGGGTACAATGAGCAGTTCTTC. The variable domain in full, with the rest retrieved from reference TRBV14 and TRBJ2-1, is EAGVTQFPSHSVIEKGQTVTLRCDPISGHDNLYWYRRVMGKEIKFLLHFVKESKQDESGMPNNRFLAERTGGTYSTLKVQPAELEDSGVYFCASSASGTIGYNEQFFGPGTRLTVL.

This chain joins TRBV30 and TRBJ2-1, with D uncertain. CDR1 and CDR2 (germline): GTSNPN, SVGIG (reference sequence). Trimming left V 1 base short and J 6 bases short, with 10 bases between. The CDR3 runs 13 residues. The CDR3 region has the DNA TGTGCCTGGAGTGACTTAGTACTCAATGAGCAGTTCTTC. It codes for CAWSDLVLNEQFF. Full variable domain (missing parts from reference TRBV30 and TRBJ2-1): SQTIHQWPATLVQPVGSPLSLECTVEGTSNPNLYWYRQAAGRGLQLLFYSVGIGQISSEVPQNLSASRPQDRQFILSSKKLLLSDSGFYLCAWSDLVLNEQFFGPGTRLTVL.

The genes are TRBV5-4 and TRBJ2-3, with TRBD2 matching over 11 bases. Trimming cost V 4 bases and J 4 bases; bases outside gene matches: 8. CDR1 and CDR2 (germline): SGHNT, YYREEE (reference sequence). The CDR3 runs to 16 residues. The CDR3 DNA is TGTGCCAGCAGCATCGAACTAGCGGGAGCTGCAGATACGCAGTATTTT. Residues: CASSIELAGAADTQYF.

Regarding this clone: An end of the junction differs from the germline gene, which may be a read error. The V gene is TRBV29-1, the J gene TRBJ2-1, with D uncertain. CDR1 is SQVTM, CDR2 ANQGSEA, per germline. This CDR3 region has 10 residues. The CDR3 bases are TGTGCCTGCGAGGTCAATGAGCAGTTCTTC. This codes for CACEVNEQFF.

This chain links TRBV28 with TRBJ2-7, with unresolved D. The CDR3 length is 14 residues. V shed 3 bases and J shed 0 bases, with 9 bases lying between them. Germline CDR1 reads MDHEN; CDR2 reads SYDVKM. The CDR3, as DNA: TGTGCCAGCAGTTTTCATAGGAGCTCCTACGAGCAGTACTTC. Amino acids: CASSFHRSSYEQYF.

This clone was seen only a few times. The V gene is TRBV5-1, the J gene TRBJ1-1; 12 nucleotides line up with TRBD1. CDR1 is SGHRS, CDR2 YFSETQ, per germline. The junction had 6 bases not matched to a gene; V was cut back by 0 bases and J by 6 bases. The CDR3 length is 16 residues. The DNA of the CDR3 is TGCGCCAGCAGCTTGGTGGGACAGGGGGCCGGAGCTGAAGCTTTCTTT. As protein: CASSLVGQGAGAEAFF.

DNA of the CDR3: TGTGCCAGTAGTATTAGGGACGGGGAGCTGTTTTTT. It codes for CASSIRDGELFF. The chain combines TRBV19 with TRBJ2-2; no definite D call. V was cut by 3 bases and J by 7 bases, with 6 bases left in between. The germline CDR1 and CDR2 sequences are LNHDA and SQIVND (reference sequence). The CDR3 runs to 12 residues.

The CDR3 loop reads CASRLGFMRNTEAFF. CDR3 sequence (DNA): TGTGCCAGCAGACTGGGGTTTATGCGTAACACTGAAGCTTTCTTT. The V and J genes are TRBV2 and TRBJ1-1; D remains ambiguous. V shed 6 bases and J shed 2 bases, with 16 bases lying between them. The CDR3 length is 15 residues. Germline V CDR1 and CDR2: SNHLY, FYNNEI.

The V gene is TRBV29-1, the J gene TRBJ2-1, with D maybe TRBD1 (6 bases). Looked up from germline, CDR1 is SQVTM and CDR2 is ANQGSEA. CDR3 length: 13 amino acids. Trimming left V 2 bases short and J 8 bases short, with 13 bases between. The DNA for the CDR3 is TGCAGCGTTGAATGGGCAGGGGAAGATGAGCAGTTCTTC. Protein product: CSVEWAGEDEQFF.

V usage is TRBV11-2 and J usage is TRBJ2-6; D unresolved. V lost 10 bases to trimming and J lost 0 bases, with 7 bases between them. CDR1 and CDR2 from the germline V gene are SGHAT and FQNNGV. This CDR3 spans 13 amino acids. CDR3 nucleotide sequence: TGTGCCACCACGGGCTCTGGGGCCAACGTCCTGACTTTC. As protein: CATTGSGANVLTF.

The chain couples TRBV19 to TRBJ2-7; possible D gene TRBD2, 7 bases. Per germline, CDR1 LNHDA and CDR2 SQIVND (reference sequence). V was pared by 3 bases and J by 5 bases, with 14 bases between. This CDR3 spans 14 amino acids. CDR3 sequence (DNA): TGTGCCAGTAGTATCGGACCGGGGGGCAACGAGCAGTACTTC. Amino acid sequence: CASSIGPGGNEQYF.

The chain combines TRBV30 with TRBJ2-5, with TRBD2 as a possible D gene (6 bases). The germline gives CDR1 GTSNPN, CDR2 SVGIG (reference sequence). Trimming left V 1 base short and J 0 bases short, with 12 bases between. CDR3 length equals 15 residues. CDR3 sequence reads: CAWSGGTPYQETQYF. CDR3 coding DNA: TGTGCCTGGAGTGGTGGGACTCCGTACCAAGAGACCCAGTACTTC.

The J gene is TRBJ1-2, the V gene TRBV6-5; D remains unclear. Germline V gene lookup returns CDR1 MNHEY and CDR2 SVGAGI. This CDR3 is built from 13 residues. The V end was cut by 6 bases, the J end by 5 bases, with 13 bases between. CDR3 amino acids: CASRGGMEYGYTF. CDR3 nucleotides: TGTGCCAGCAGGGGCGGAATGGAATATGGCTACACCTTC.

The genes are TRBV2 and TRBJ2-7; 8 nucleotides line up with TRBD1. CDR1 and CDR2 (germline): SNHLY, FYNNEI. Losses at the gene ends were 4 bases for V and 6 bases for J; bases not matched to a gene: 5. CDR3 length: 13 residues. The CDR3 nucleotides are TGTGCCAGCAGTGCGACAGGGGACGGCGAGCAGTACTTC. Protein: CASSATGDGEQYF.

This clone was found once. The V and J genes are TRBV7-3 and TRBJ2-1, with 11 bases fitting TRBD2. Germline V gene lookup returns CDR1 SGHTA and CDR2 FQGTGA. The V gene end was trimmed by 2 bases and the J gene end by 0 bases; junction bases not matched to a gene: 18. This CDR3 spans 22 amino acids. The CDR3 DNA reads TGTGCCAGCAGCTTACCCCCCGTCGCTAGCGGGAGGTATAAGGGCTCCTACAATGAGCAGTTCTTC. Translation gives CASSLPPVASGRYKGSYNEQFF.

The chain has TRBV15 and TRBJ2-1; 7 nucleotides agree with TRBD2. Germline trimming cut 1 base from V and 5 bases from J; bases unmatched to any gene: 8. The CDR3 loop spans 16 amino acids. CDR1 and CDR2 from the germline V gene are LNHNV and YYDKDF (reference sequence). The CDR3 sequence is CATSRGKGLGNNEQFF. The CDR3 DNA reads TGTGCCACCAGCAGAGGAAAAGGACTAGGTAACAATGAGCAGTTCTTC.

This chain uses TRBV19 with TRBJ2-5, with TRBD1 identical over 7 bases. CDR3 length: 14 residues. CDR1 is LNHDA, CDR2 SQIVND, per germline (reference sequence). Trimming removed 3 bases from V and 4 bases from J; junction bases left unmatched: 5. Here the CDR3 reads CASSIIGGLETQYF. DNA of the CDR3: TGTGCCAGTAGTATTATAGGGGGCTTAGAGACCCAGTACTTC.

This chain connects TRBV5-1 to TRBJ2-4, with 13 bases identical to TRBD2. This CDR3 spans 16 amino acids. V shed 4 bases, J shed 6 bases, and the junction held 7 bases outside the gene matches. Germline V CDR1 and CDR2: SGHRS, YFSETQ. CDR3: CASSPRLAGGPNIQYF. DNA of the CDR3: TGCGCCAGCAGCCCTAGACTAGCGGGAGGTCCAAACATTCAGTACTTC.